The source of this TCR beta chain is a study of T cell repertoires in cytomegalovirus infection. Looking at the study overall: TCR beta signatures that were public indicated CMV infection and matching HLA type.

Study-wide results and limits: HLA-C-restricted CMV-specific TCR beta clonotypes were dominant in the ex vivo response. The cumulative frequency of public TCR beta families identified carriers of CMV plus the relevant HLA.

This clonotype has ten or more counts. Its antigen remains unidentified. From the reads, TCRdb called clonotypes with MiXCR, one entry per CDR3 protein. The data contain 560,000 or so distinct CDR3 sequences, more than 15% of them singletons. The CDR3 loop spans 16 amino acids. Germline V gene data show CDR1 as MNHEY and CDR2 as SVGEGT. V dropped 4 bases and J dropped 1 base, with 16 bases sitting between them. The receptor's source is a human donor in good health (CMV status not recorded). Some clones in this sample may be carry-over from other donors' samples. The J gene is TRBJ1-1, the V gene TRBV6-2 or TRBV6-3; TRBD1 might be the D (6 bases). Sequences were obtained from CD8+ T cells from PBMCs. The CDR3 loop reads CASSLPGAGPNTEAFF. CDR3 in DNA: TGTGCCAGCAGTTTACCGGGGGCAGGGCCGAACACTGAAGCTTTCTTT.